This T cell receptor (beta chain) was found in a study of OX40 agonist ivuxolimab in advanced cancers. Study context: An anti-OX40 (CD134) antibody with agonistic activity, ivuxolimab, was administered to patients. Dose-escalation patients' cancers were hepatocellular carcinoma, melanoma, renal cell or head and neck cancer. Mean age 60 years, range roughly 23 to 79; approximately 80% male.

This CDR3 spans 14 amino acids. Per germline, CDR1 SSHAT and CDR2 FNYEAQ (reference sequence). The repertoire was sequenced with immunoSEQ multiplex PCR; TCRdb's copy has only in-frame clones and lacks some. Of 68,000 or so clones in the sample, approximately 90% were seen once. A note on this clone: One end of the junction varies from germline; a read error may be responsible.

The origin of this receptor is an adult with an advanced solid tumor such as melanoma, head and neck, liver or kidney cancer. The sequencing here drew on CD4+ or CD8+ T cells sorted from blood, taken in a trial of the OX40 agonist ivuxolimab. The rearrangement links TRBV7-7 to TRBJ2-3; TRBD2 aligns across 13 bases. CDR3 amino acids: CASSPGTSGIVQYF. In nucleotides, the CDR3 is TGTGCTAGCAGCCCCGGGACTAGCGGGATCGTGCAGTATTTT.